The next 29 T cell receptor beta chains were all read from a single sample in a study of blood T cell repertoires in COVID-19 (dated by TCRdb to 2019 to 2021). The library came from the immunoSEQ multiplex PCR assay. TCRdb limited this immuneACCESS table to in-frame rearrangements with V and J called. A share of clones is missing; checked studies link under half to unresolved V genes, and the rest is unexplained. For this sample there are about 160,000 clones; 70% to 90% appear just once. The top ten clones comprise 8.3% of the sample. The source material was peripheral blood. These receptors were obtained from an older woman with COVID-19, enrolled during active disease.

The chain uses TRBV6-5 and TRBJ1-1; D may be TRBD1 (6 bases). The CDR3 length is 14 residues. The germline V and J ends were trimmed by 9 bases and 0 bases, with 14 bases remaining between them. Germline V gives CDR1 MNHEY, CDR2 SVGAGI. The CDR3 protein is CASRWDTVNTEAFF. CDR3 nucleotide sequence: TGTGCCAGTCGTTGGGACACGGTGAACACTGAAGCTTTCTTT.

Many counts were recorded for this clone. The CDR3 nucleotides are TGTGCCAGCAGCTTGGCCTGGACAGATGGCTCCTACGAGCAGTACGTC. It is translated as CASSLAWTDGSYEQYV. The chain recombines TRBV5-6 with TRBJ2-7; D perhaps matches TRBD1 (6 bases). V gave up 0 bases and J gave up 0 bases, with 13 bases separating them. The CDR3 has 16 amino acids. CDR1 is SGHDT, CDR2 YYEEEE, per germline.

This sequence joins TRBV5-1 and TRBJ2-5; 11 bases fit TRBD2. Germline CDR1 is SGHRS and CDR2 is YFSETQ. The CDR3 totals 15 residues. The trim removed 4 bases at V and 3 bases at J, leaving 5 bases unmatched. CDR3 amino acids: CASSRLAGGEETQYF. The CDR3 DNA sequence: TGCGCCAGCAGCCGGCTAGCGGGGGGCGAAGAGACCCAGTACTTC.

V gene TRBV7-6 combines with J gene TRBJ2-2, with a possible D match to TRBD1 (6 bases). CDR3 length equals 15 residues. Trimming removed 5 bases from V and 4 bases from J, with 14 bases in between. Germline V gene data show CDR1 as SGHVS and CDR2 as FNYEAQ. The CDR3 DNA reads TGTGCCAGCAGCCGGAGACAGGAGTTCACCGGGGAGCTGTTTTTT. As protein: CASSRRQEFTGELFF.

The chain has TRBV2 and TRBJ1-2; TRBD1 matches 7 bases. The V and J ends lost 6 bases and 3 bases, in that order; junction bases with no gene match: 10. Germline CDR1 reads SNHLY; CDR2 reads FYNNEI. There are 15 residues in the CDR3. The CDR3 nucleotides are TGTGCCAGCAGGGTGACAGGGACAACTTACTATGGCTACACCTTC. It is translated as CASRVTGTTYYGYTF.

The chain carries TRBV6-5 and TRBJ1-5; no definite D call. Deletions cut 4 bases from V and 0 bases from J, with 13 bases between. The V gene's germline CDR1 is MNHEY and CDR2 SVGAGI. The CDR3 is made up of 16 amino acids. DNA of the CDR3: TGTGCCAGCAGTTTTCGAGCGGGTACTAGCAATCAGCCCCAGCATTTT. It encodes CASSFRAGTSNQPQHF.

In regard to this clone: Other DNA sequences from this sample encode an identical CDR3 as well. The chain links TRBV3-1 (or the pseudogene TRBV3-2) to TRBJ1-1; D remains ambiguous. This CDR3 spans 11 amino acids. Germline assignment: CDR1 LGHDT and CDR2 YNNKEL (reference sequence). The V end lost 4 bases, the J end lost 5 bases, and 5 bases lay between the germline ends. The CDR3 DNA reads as TGTGCCAGCAGCCGGGCTACTGAAGCTTTCTTT. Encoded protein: CASSRATEAFF.

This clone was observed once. CDR3 loop: CASGLVLSGGNTIYF. In nucleotides, the CDR3 is TGTGCTAGTGGTTTGGTACTGTCGGGTGGAAACACCATATATTTT. The V and J genes are TRBV12-5 and TRBJ1-3; no clear D. Trimming cost V 0 bases and J 3 bases, with 9 bases left between them. This CDR3 is 15 amino acids long. Germline values: CDR1 LGHNT, CDR2 FRNRAP.

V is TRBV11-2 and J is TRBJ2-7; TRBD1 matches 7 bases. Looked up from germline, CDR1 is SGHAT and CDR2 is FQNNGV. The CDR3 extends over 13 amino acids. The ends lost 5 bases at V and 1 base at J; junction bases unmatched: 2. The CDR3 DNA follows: TGTGCCAGCAGCACGGGACAGTCCTACGAGCAGTACGTC. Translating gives CASSTGQSYEQYV.

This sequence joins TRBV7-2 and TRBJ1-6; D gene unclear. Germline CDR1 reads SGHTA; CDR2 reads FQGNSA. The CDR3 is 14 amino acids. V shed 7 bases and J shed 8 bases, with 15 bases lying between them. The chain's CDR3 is CASTFPTGYSPLHF. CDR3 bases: TGTGCCAGCACCTTCCCGACGGGGTATTCACCCCTCCACTTT.

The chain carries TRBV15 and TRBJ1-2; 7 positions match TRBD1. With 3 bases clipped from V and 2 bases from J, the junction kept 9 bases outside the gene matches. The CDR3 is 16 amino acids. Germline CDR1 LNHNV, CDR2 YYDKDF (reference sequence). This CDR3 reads CATSRGTESLNYGYTF. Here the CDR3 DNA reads TGTGCCACCAGCAGGGGGACAGAAAGCCTCAACTATGGCTACACCTTC.

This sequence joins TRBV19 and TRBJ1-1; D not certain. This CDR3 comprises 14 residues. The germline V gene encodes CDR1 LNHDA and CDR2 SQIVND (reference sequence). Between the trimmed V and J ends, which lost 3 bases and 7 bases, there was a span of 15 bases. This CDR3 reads CASSIVRGGGEAFF. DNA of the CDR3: TGTGCCAGTAGTATCGTTCGGGGAGGAGGTGAAGCTTTCTTT. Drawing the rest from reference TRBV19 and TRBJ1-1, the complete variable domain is DGGITQSPKYLFRKEGQNVTLSCEQNLNHDAMYWYRQDPGQGLRLIYYSQIVNDFQKGDIAEGYSVSREKKESFPLTVTSAQKNPTAFYLCASSIVRGGGEAFFGQGTRLTVV.

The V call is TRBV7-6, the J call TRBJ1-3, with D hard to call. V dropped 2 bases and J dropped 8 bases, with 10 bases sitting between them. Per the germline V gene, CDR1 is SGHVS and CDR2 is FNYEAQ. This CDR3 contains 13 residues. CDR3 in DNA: TGTGCCAGCAGCTTACCGGGAAGGCACACCATATATTTT. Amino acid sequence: CASSLPGRHTIYF.

CDR3 residues: CASTVAGLNTGELFF. The CDR3, as DNA: TGTGCCAGCACGGTAGCGGGTCTAAACACCGGGGAGCTGTTTTTT. The chain has TRBV6-5 and TRBJ2-2, with 7 bases matching TRBD2. The V gene end was trimmed by 7 bases and the J gene end by 2 bases; junction bases not matched to a gene: 7. The CDR3 is 15 residues long. The germline V gene has CDR1 MNHEY and CDR2 SVGAGI.

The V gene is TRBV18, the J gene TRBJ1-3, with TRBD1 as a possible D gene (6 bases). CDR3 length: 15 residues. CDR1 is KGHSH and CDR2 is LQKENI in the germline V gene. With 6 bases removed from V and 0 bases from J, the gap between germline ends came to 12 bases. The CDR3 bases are TGTGCCAGCTCGGGGTGGACAGCCTCTGGAAACACCATATATTTT. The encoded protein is CASSGWTASGNTIYF.

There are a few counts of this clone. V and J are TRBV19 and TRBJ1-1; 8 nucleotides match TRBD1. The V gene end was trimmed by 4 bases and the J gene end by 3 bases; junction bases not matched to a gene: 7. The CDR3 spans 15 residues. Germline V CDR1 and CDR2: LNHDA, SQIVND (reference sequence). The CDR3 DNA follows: TGTGCCAGTAGTACCGGACAGGGTAGAGACACTGAAGCTTTCTTT. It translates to CASSTGQGRDTEAFF.

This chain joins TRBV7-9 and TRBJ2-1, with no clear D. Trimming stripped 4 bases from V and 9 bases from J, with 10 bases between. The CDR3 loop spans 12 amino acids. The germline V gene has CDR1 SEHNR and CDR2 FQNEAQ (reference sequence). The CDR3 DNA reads TGTGCCAGCAGCTACAGTCAGACTGAGCAGTTCTTC. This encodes CASSYSQTEQFF.

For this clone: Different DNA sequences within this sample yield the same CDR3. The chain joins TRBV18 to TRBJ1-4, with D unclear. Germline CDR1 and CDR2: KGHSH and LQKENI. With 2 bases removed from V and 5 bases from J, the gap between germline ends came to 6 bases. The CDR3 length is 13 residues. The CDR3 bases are TGTGCCAGCTCACCAGGCCAGAATGAAAAACTGTTTTTT. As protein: CASSPGQNEKLFF.

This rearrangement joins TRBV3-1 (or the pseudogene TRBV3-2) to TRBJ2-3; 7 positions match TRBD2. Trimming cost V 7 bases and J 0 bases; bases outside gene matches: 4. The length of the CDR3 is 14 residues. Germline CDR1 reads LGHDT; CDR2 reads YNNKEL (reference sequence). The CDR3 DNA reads TGTGCCAGCAAGGGGCGGGGGAGCACAGATACGCAGTATTTT. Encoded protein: CASKGRGSTDTQYF.

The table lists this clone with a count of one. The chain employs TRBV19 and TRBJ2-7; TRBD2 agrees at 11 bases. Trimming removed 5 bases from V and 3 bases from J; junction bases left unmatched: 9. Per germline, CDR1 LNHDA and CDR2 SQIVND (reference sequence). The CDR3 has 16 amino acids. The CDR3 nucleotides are TGTGCCAGTAGTCGGACACTAGCGGGGGACCTCTACGAGCAGTACTTC. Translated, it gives CASSRTLAGDLYEQYF.

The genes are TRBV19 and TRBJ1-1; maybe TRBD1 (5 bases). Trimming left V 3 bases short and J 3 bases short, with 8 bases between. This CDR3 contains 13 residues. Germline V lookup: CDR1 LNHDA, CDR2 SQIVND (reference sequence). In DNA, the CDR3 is TGTGCCAGTAGTATTTCACAGGACACTGAAGCTTTCTTT. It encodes CASSISQDTEAFF.

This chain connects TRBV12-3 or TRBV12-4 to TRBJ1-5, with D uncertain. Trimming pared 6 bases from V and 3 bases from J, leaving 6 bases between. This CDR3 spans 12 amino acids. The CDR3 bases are TGTGCCAGCAGCCGTCCCAATCAGCCCCAGCATTTT. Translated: CASSRPNQPQHF.

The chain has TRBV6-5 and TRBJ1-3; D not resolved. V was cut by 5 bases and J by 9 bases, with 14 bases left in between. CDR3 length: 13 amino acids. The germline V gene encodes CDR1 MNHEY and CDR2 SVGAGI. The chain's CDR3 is CASSPKEGTTIYF. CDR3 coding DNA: TGTGCCAGCAGTCCTAAGGAGGGTACCACCATATATTTT.

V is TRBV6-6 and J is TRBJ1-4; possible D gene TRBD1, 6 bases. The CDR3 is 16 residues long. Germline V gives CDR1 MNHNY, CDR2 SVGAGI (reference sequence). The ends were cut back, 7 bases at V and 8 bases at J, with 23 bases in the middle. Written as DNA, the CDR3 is TGTGCCAGCAACCCTTCGGGGGGCTTAAGGAGGGAAAAACTGTTTTTT. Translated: CASNPSGGLRREKLFF.

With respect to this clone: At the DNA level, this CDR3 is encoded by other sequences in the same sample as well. This CDR3 reads CASSRDRVTEAFF. The DNA for the CDR3 is TGTGCCAGCAGTCGGGACAGGGTTACTGAAGCTTTCTTT. This chain joins TRBV6-5 and TRBJ1-1; 9 nucleotides align to TRBD1. Germline trimming cut 5 bases from V and 5 bases from J; bases unmatched to any gene: 3. The length of the CDR3 is 13 residues. Per the germline V gene, CDR1 is MNHEY and CDR2 is SVGAGI.

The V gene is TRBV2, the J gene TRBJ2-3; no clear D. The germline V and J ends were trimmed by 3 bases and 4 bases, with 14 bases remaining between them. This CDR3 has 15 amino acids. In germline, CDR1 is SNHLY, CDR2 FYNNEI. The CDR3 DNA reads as TGTGCCAGCAGTGATGCCCAGGTCGAGTCAGATACGCAGTATTTT. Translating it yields CASSDAQVESDTQYF. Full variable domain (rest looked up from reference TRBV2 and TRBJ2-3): EPEVTQTPSHQVTQMGQEVILRCVPISNHLYFYWYRQILGQKVEFLVSFYNNEISEKSEIFDDQFSVERPDGSNFTLKIRSTKLEDSAMYFCASSDAQVESDTQYFGPGTRLTVL.

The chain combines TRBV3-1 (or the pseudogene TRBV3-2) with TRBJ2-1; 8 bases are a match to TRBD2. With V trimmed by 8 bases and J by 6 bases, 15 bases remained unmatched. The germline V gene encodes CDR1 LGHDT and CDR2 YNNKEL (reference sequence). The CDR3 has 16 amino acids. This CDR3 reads CASREAASGGVNEQFF. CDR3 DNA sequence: TGTGCCAGCCGCGAGGCGGCGAGCGGGGGAGTCAATGAGCAGTTCTTC.

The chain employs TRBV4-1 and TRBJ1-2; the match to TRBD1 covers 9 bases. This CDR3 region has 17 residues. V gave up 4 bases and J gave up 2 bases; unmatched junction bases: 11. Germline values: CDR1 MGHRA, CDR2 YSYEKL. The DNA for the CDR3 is TGCGCCAGCAGCCCCGTCCCGGGACAGGGACCAAACTATGGCTACACCTTC. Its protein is CASSPVPGQGPNYGYTF.

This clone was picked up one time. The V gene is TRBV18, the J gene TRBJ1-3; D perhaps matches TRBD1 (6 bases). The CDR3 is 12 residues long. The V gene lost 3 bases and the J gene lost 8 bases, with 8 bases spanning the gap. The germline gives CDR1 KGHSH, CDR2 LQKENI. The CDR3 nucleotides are TGTGCCAGCTCACCTGACAGGTACACCATATATTTT. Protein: CASSPDRYTIYF.